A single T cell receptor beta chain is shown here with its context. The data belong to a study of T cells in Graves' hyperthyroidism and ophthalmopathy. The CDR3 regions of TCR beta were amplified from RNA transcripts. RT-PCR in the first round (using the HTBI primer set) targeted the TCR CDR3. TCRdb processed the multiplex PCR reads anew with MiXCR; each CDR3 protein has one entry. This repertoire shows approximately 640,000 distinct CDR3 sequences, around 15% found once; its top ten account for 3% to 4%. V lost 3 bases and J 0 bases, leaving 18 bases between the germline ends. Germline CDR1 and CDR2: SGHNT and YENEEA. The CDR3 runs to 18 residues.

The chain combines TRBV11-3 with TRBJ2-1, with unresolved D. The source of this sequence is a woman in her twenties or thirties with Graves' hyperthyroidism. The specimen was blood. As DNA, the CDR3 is TGTGCCAGCAGCTTGGGCGGCACTTACCCCACCTCCTACAATGAGCAGTTCTTC. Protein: CASSLGGTYPTSYNEQFF.